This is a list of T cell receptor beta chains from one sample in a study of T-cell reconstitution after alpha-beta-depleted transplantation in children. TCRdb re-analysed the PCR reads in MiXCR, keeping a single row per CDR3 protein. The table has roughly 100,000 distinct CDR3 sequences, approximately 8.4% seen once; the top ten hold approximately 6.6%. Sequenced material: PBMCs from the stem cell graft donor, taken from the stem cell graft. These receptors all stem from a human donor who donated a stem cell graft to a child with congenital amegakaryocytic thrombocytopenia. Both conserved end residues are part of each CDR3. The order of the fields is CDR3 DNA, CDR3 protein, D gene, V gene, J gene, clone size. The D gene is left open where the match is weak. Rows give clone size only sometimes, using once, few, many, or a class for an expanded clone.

TGTGCCAGCCAATTGAAGCGGGAAGCTTTCTTT	CASQLKREAFF	-	TRBV12-3/TRBV12-4	TRBJ1-1	many
TGTGCCAGCAGAAATTTCGACAGCTACAATGAGCAGTTCTTC	CASRNFDSYNEQFF	-	TRBV28	TRBJ2-1	many
TGCAGTGCTAGGGGGGGGGCCTCCTACAATGAGCAGTTCTTC	CSARGGASYNEQFF	-	TRBV20-1	TRBJ2-1	many
TGTGCCAGCAGCTTACAAAAATCAGGAACCTACAATGAGCAGTTCTTC	CASSLQKSGTYNEQFF	-	TRBV7-8	TRBJ2-1	few
TGTGCCAGCAGCCAGCAGGACGGCTATGGCTACACCTTC	CASSQQDGYGYTF	-	TRBV3-1	TRBJ1-2	many
TGCAGCAGCTGTCGGACAGGAAAAACTGAAGCTTTCTTT	CSSCRTGKTEAFF	TRBD1	TRBV29-1	TRBJ1-1	-
TGTGCCAGCAGCCTTTCCGGGACTTTTGGCACAGATACGCAGTATTTT	CASSLSGTFGTDTQYF	-	TRBV7-2	TRBJ2-3	many
TGTGCCAGCAGTTTTGGCTATATCTCCTACAATGAGCAGTTCTTC	CASSFGYISYNEQFF	-	TRBV28	TRBJ2-1	-
TGTGCCAGCAGTGAAGCGAAACGGGGGGGAACAGATACGCAGTATTTT	CASSEAKRGGTDTQYF	TRBD2	TRBV12-3/TRBV12-4	TRBJ2-3	few
TGCGCCAGCAGCTCGTACATCACAGGGGGCTCTGCTGGTGAGCAGTACTTC	CASSSYITGGSAGEQYF	TRBD1	TRBV5-1	TRBJ2-7	many
TGCAGTGCCACCCCCGGGACTAGCGGGTCCACAGATACGCAGTATTTT	CSATPGTSGSTDTQYF	TRBD2	TRBV20-1	TRBJ2-3	many
TGCGCCAGCAGCTTAGAAGGGGCCGAGACTGAAGCTTTCTTT	CASSLEGAETEAFF	-	TRBV5-1	TRBJ1-1	many
TGCAGTGCTAGAGATCTTGTGGGACTAGCGTCTACCAGCTCCTACAATGAGCAGTTCTTC	CSARDLVGLASTSSYNEQFF	TRBD2	TRBV20-1	TRBJ2-1	many
TGCAGGGCCGGAGGGGTGGGGCAGTACTTC	CRAGGVGQYF	-	TRBV20-1	TRBJ2-7	-
TGCGCCAGCAGCTTCCGGGACTTAGGGGTCCAAGAGACCCAGTACTTC	CASSFRDLGVQETQYF	-	TRBV5-1	TRBJ2-5	many
TGTGCCAGCAGCTTAGTAGGAGGGGGCCAGTACGACGAGCAGTACTTC	CASSLVGGGQYDEQYF	-	TRBV7-8	TRBJ2-7	many